Presented here are 15 T cell receptor beta chains from one specimen sequenced in a study of memory CD4+ T cells and cytomegalovirus serostatus. Single viable CD3+CD4+CD8-CD45RO+ cells were sorted as the memory CD4+ T cells. Clones were sequenced by immunoSEQ multiplex PCR, and TCRdb holds only the in-frame ones, with some missing. The data contain 35,000 to 50,000 clones, 76% of them singletons. Sample: memory CD4+ T cells from blood. The receptors stem from an adult in good health and CMV-seronegative.

The chain has TRBV7-8 and TRBJ2-7, with D maybe TRBD1 (6 bases). The germline CDR1 and CDR2 sequences are SGHVS and FQNEAQ. CDR3 length: 14 amino acids. V was shortened by 5 bases and J by 5 bases, with 16 bases between the two germline ends. DNA for the CDR3: TGTGCCAGCAGCAGAACAGGGAATGGCGACGAGCAGTACTTC. It is translated as CASSRTGNGDEQYF.

J is TRBJ1-4 and V is TRBV18; tentatively, D is TRBD1 (6 bases). The CDR3 has 16 residues. The V end lost 0 bases, the J end lost 8 bases, and 16 bases lay between the germline ends. Per the germline V gene, CDR1 is KGHSH and CDR2 is LQKENI. For the CDR3, the DNA is TGTGCCAGCTCACCACCCATGACAGGAGGGATCGAAAAACTGTTTTTT. It yields the protein CASSPPMTGGIEKLFF.

The V and J genes are TRBV15 and TRBJ1-4; D is unresolved. Germline V CDR1 and CDR2: LNHNV, YYDKDF (reference sequence). CDR3 length: 13 amino acids. V gave up 4 bases and J gave up 3 bases, with 6 bases separating them. CDR3 bases: TGTGCCACCAGCAAAGGTGCTAATGAAAAACTGTTTTTT. Amino acid sequence: CATSKGANEKLFF. Full variable domain (remainder filled in from reference TRBV15 and TRBJ1-4): DAMVIQNPRYQVTQFGKPVTLSCSQTLNHNVMYWYQQKSSQAPKLLFHYYDKDFNNEADTPDNFQSRRPNTSFCFLDIRSPGLGDTAMYLCATSKGANEKLFFGSGTQLSVL.

The CDR3 loop reads CASRLGGYHGYTF. In DNA form, the CDR3 reads TGTGCCAGCAGGCTAGGGGGGTACCATGGCTACACCTTC. This rearrangement joins TRBV28 to TRBJ1-2; D might be TRBD1 (6 bases). V shed 6 bases and J shed 6 bases, with 14 bases lying between them. CDR1 is MDHEN and CDR2 is SYDVKM in the germline V gene. This CDR3 region has 13 residues.

The V call is TRBV6-5, the J call TRBJ1-2; unclear D gene. V was pared by 8 bases and J by 8 bases, with 18 bases between. This CDR3 comprises 13 residues. Germline CDR1 MNHEY, CDR2 SVGAGI. The CDR3, as DNA: TGTGCCAGCGGCCCCTTTCCCACTAGGGGCTACACCTTC. The encoded protein is CASGPFPTRGYTF.

This chain connects TRBV2 to TRBJ2-7; 8 positions match TRBD2. V shed 10 bases, J shed 6 bases, and the junction held 14 bases outside the gene matches. The CDR3 has 14 residues. CDR1 and CDR2 (germline): SNHLY, FYNNEI. CDR3 nucleotides: TGTGCCACTACGGGGGGGGTGGCTAGTGGCGAGCAGTACTTC. Translation gives CATTGGVASGEQYF.

The chain has TRBV2 and TRBJ2-1; TRBD1 or TRBD2 may be the D gene (5 bases each). V was trimmed by 7 bases and J by 7 bases, leaving 14 bases between them. The CDR3 runs 13 residues. CDR1 and CDR2 from the germline V gene are SNHLY and FYNNEI. Here the CDR3 reads CASNYLGENEQFF. The CDR3 DNA sequence: TGTGCCAGCAACTACTTGGGGGAGAATGAGCAGTTCTTC.

This chain's CDR3 is CASTLGGEQYF. In DNA form, the CDR3 reads TGCGCCAGCACCTTAGGGGGGGAGCAGTACTTC. The chain links TRBV5-1 to TRBJ2-7; either TRBD1 or TRBD2 may supply D (6 bases each). The germline V and J ends were trimmed by 6 bases and 7 bases, with 11 bases remaining between them. CDR1 and CDR2 from the germline V gene are SGHRS and YFSETQ. The CDR3 has 11 residues.

Only one count was recorded for this clone. V usage is TRBV28 and J usage is TRBJ1-4; no firm D call. The CDR3 is 16 residues long. V lost 5 bases, J lost 7 bases, and 20 bases lay in between. CDR1 is MDHEN and CDR2 is SYDVKM in the germline V gene. The CDR3 DNA follows: TGTGCCAGCAGTCCGCCTAACATGGCTTTCGGTGAAAAACTGTTTTTT. Translation gives CASSPPNMAFGEKLFF.

V gene TRBV7-9 combines with J gene TRBJ2-2; 8 bases are a match to TRBD1. V trimming: 1 base; J trimming: 4 bases; junction bases outside the gene matches: 2. Germline assignment: CDR1 SEHNR and CDR2 FQNEAQ (reference sequence). There are 15 residues in the CDR3. Written as DNA, the CDR3 is TGTGCCAGCAGCTTAGACAGGGGGAGCACCGGGGAGCTGTTTTTT. Its translation: CASSLDRGSTGELFF.

A remark on this clone: At one boundary the junction diverges from the germline segment, which might be a read error. The chain uses TRBV10-3 and TRBJ1-2; possibly TRBD1 for D (5 bases). This CDR3 is 15 amino acids long. Germline V CDR1 and CDR2: ENHRY, SYGVKD. CDR3 sequence: CVITPDSRGFYGYTF. CDR3 nucleotide sequence: TGTGTCATCACACCAGACAGCCGGGGTTTCTATGGCTACACCTTC.

CDR3 residues: CASSLTSSSTDTQYF. The DNA for the CDR3 is TGTGCCAGCAGCCTGACTAGCTCCAGCACAGATACGCAGTATTTT. The chain joins TRBV2 to TRBJ2-3, with 7 bases matching TRBD2. This CDR3 is 15 amino acids long. V lost 6 bases and J lost 0; bases outside the gene matches: 6. The germline CDR1 and CDR2 sequences are SNHLY and FYNNEI.

The rearrangement uses TRBV14 and TRBJ1-1, with TRBD1 as a possible D gene (5 bases). V was shortened by 4 bases and J by 4 bases, with 16 bases between the two germline ends. The CDR3 is 15 amino acids. The germline V gene has CDR1 SGHDN and CDR2 FVKESK. The CDR3 DNA sequence: TGTGCCAGCAGCCTGTTCCGGGACGGTATCACTGAAGCTTTCTTT. This gives the protein CASSLFRDGITEAFF.

With respect to this clone: A read error may produce the germline difference seen at one junction end. This chain links TRBV18 with TRBJ2-1; 15 nucleotides match TRBD2. The CDR3 contains 17 residues. From germline, CDR1 is KGHSH and CDR2 LQKENI. DNA of the CDR3: TGTGCCAGCTCACCACCTTCCGGGACTAGCGGGAGGAAAGAGCATTTCTTC. This sequence encodes CASSPPSGTSGRKEHFF.

In this sample, this clone is medium-sized. The chain links TRBV9 to TRBJ2-2; TRBD1 aligns across 9 bases. J was trimmed by 3 bases and V by 5 bases; bases with no gene match: 2. Germline V CDR1 and CDR2: SGDLS, YYNGEE. CDR3 length equals 14 residues. As DNA, the CDR3 is TGTGCCAGCAGACAGGGGGCCGACACCGGGGAGCTGTTTTTT. The encoded protein is CASRQGADTGELFF. Drawing the rest from reference TRBV9 and TRBJ2-2, the complete variable domain is DSGVTQTPKHLITATGQRVTLRCSPRSGDLSVYWYQQSLDQGLQFLIQYYNGEERAKGNILERFSAQQFPDLHSELNLSSLELGDSALYFCASRQGADTGELFFGEGSRLTVL.